A selection of T cell receptor beta chains follows, all from one sample in a study of beta chain features in type 1 diabetes. TCRdb's table, derived via immunoSEQ multiplex PCR, lists solely in-frame clones and lacks some. The repertoire holds about 150,000 clones, around 13% seen once, with about 1.3% in the top ten. Sequencing used central memory CD4+ T cells from blood. Receptors originate from a man aged 18 to 29 with type 1 diabetes. Each CDR3 is given with its conserved first and last residue. A D gene is named only where the DNA matches it firmly. Not all rows give a size; the values are once, few, many and, for expanded clones, a class.

clone_size,d_call,cdr3_length,v_call,j_call,cdr3_aa,cdr3_nt
.,TRBD1,15,TRBV7-9,TRBJ1-6,CASSFGQGGQSPLHF,TGTGCCAGCAGCTTCGGACAGGGAGGTCAATCACCCCTCCACTTT
few,TRBD1,15,TRBV27,TRBJ2-2,CASKYRGRDTGELFF,TGTGCCAGCAAGTACAGGGGCAGAGACACCGGGGAGCTGTTTTTT
few,.,12,TRBV18,TRBJ2-7,CASSRTDYEQYF,TGTGCCAGCTCACGGACAGACTACGAGCAGTACTTC
many,.,13,TRBV7-9,TRBJ2-2,CASTLASSGELFF,TGTGCCAGCACCCTAGCATCATCCGGGGAGCTGTTTTTT
.,TRBD1,14,TRBV5-1,TRBJ1-4,CASSFRAGTDELFF,TGCGCCAGCAGTTTCCGGGCCGGGACAGATGAACTGTTTTTT
.,TRBD1,17,TRBV6-1,TRBJ2-1,CASSEGPTGLSYNEQFF,TGTGCCAGCAGTGAAGGTCCGACAGGGCTCTCCTACAATGAGCAGTTCTTC
.,.,13,TRBV5-6,TRBJ2-5,CASSAGAQETQYF,TGTGCCAGCAGTGCAGGGGCCCAAGAGACCCAGTACTTC
few,.,18,TRBV10-1,TRBJ2-3,CASSGMGDPPRGTDTQYF,TGCGCCAGCAGTGGTATGGGGGACCCACCCCGCGGCACAGATACGCAGTATTTT
many,.,14,TRBV19,TRBJ1-4,CASSIGQGMEKLFF,TGTGCCAGTAGTATAGGCCAGGGAATGGAAAAACTGTTTTTT
.,.,18,TRBV7-7,TRBJ1-1,CASSPQAGGGIMNTEAFF,TGTGCCAGCAGCCCTCAGGCCGGTGGGGGGATTATGAACACTGAAGCTTTCTTT
few,.,15,TRBV27,TRBJ1-2,CASSPSLQGKGGYTF,TGTGCCAGCAGTCCATCCCTCCAGGGGAAGGGTGGCTACACCTTC
few,.,12,TRBV28,TRBJ2-7,CASSSPIRGQYF,TGTGCCAGCAGTTCCCCTATCAGGGGTCAGTACTTC
few,.,14,TRBV25-1,TRBJ2-7,CASSERQYSYEQYF,TGTGCCAGCAGTGAGAGACAGTACTCCTACGAGCAGTACTTC
.,.,15,TRBV5-1,TRBJ2-7,CASNLEGKGNYEQYF,TGCGCCAGCAACCTGGAGGGGAAGGGGAACTACGAGCAGTACTTC
.,.,12,TRBV28,TRBJ1-2,CASSNTGYGYTF,TGTGCCAGCAGTAATACAGGGTACGGCTACACCTTC
many,.,12,TRBV10-3,TRBJ2-3,CAIRDSQDTQYF,TGTGCCATCAGGGACTCTCAAGATACGCAGTATTTT
.,.,15,TRBV2,TRBJ1-2,CASSRDGASNFGYTF,TGTGCCAGCAGTCGGGACGGGGCTTCGAACTTCGGCTACACCTTC
few,.,14,TRBV14,TRBJ1-6,CASSGRVYNSPLHF,TGTGCCAGCAGCGGCAGGGTCTATAATTCACCCCTCCACTTT
few,.,15,TRBV30,TRBJ2-1,CAWSVPFFREVEQFF,TGTGCCTGGAGTGTACCCTTCTTCAGAGAAGTTGAGCAGTTCTTC
.,.,11,TRBV19,TRBJ1-1,CASIRRFEAFF,TGTGCCAGTATTAGGCGCTTTGAAGCTTTCTTT
few,.,11,TRBV28,TRBJ2-7,CASSGRYEQYF,TGTGCCAGCAGTGGCCGCTACGAGCAGTACTTC
.,TRBD2,17,TRBV7-6,TRBJ2-3,CASSPTSGGAVADTQYF,TGTGCCAGCAGCCCCACTAGCGGGGGGGCGGTCGCAGATACGCAGTATTTT
few,.,15,TRBV5-6,TRBJ1-1,CASSPTGRMNTEAFF,TGTGCCAGCAGCCCCACAGGGAGGATGAACACTGAAGCTTTCTTT
.,TRBD2,18,TRBV2,TRBJ2-4,CASTQRLAGDLAKNIQYF,TGTGCCAGCACCCAAAGACTAGCGGGGGATCTAGCCAAAAACATTCAGTACTTC
few,.,12,TRBV19,TRBJ1-1,CASSPATTEAFF,TGTGCCAGTAGTCCGGCCACTACTGAAGCTTTCTTT
few,.,16,TRBV5-4,TRBJ1-4,CASSRGGGGSGEKLFF,TGTGCCAGCAGCCGCGGTGGAGGGGGTTCGGGTGAAAAACTGTTTTTT
few,.,14,TRBV14,TRBJ2-5,CASRPTGWEETQYF,TGTGCCAGCAGACCGACAGGCTGGGAGGAGACCCAGTACTTC
many,.,11,TRBV7-2,TRBJ2-3,CASTYTDTQYF,TGTGCCAGCACCTACACAGATACGCAGTATTTT
few,.,12,TRBV19,TRBJ2-5,CASSGSFGTQYF,TGTGCCAGTAGTGGGAGCTTCGGGACCCAGTACTTC
.,TRBD2,17,TRBV28,TRBJ2-1,CASSLGSAGGIMEEQFF,TGTGCCAGCAGTTTGGGCTCAGCGGGGGGCATAATGGAGGAGCAGTTCTTC
few,.,16,TRBV7-8,TRBJ1-6,CASSLGDGRGRSPLHF,TGTGCCAGCAGCTTAGGCGACGGAAGGGGACGGTCACCCCTCCACTTT
few,TRBD1,17,TRBV7-9,TRBJ1-2,CASSLAWDRGQSGGYTF,TGTGCCAGCAGCTTAGCGTGGGACAGGGGGCAATCTGGTGGCTACACCTTC
.,.,15,TRBV19,TRBJ1-2,CASSIASRGNYGYTF,TGTGCCAGTAGTATTGCGTCTCGGGGAAACTATGGCTACACCTTC
few,.,12,TRBV30,TRBJ1-2,CAWKGLGYGYTF,TGTGCCTGGAAGGGATTGGGCTATGGCTACACCTTC
.,.,12,TRBV30,TRBJ2-7,CAWSVFRYEQYF,TGTGCCTGGAGTGTATTTAGGTACGAGCAGTACTTC
.,.,15,TRBV28,TRBJ1-5,CASSPPDRNNQPQHF,TGTGCCAGCAGTCCACCAGACAGGAACAATCAGCCCCAGCATTTT
.,.,11,TRBV27,TRBJ2-3,CASILGQTQYF,.
few,.,16,TRBV30,TRBJ2-6,CAWSKALTSGANVLTF,TGTGCCTGGAGTAAGGCCCTCACCTCTGGGGCCAACGTCCTGACTTTC
few,TRBD1,14,TRBV2,TRBJ1-2,CASSARQGYYGYTF,TGTGCCAGCAGTGCCAGACAGGGTTACTATGGCTACACCTTC
.,.,13,TRBV28,TRBJ2-7,CASSTPLNNEQYF,TGTGCCAGCAGTACCCCCCTGAACAACGAGCAGTACTTC
.,.,13,TRBV30,TRBJ2-1,CAWAKQGAAEQFF,TGTGCCTGGGCGAAACAGGGTGCGGCTGAGCAGTTCTTC
few,.,14,TRBV19,TRBJ2-2,CASSVRGRDGELFF,TGTGCCAGTAGTGTCCGGGGCCGCGACGGGGAGCTGTTTTTT
.,.,13,TRBV5-4,TRBJ2-1,CASSLRQYNEQFF,TGTGCCAGCAGCTTGAGACAGTACAATGAGCAGTTCTTC
few,.,15,TRBV10-3,TRBJ1-3,CAISESVSSGNTIYF,TGTGCCATCAGTGAGTCGGTCAGCTCTGGAAACACCATATATTTT
many,.,14,TRBV6-5,TRBJ2-7,CASRPAYRVNEQYF,TGTGCCAGCAGGCCTGCCTACAGGGTAAACGAGCAGTACTTC
.,TRBD1,14,TRBV5-6,TRBJ2-5,CASSLGDRFQTQYF,TGTGCCAGCAGCTTGGGGGACAGGTTTCAGACCCAGTACTTC
few,.,15,TRBV5-4,TRBJ2-7,CASSLQQGFSYEQYF,TGTGCCAGCAGCCTACAACAGGGCTTCTCCTACGAGCAGTACTTC
.,TRBD1,15,TRBV7-2,TRBJ2-2,CASSRGGGGTGELFF,TGTGCCAGCAGCCGAGGGGGCGGAGGCACCGGGGAGCTGTTTTTT
.,TRBD1,14,TRBV4-2,TRBJ1-2,CASSQGDRAYGYTF,TGTGCCAGCAGCCAAGGCGACAGGGCCTATGGCTACACCTTC
.,.,11,TRBV30,TRBJ1-4,CATSGFEKLFF,TGTGCCACGTCAGGGTTTGAAAAACTGTTTTTT
few,.,12,TRBV28,TRBJ1-2,CASNGNNYGYTF,TGTGCCAGCAATGGTAATAACTATGGCTACACCTTC
many,TRBD2,13,TRBV29-1,TRBJ2-1,CSVWASGNNEQFF,TGCAGCGTTTGGGCTAGCGGCAACAATGAGCAGTTCTTC
few,.,14,TRBV15,TRBJ2-1,CATSRVGQGNEQFF,TGTGCCACCAGCAGAGTCGGGCAGGGGAATGAGCAGTTCTTC
few,.,14,TRBV5-1,TRBJ2-1,CASSLNTGPNEQFF,TGCGCCAGCAGCTTAAATACGGGGCCCAATGAGCAGTTCTTC